The 31 T cell receptor beta chains presented below share a single source sample, sequenced in a study of spatial heterogeneity in lung cancer. TCRdb independently ran MiXCR on the 5' RACE reads; one entry per CDR3 protein. This sample carries some 36,000 distinct CDR3 sequences, approximately 8% of them seen once, and the ten largest clones take roughly 8.8%. Time point here: blood at routine non-recurrence follow-up after resection. The source material was PBMCs, sampled at follow-up. The receptors here all came from a male donor with early-stage non-small cell lung cancer.

This chain links TRBV5-6 with TRBJ1-2; no firm D call. The CDR3 has 13 residues. Per the germline V gene, CDR1 is SGHDT and CDR2 is YYEEEE. Trimming left V 0 bases short and J 0 bases short, with 3 bases between. The CDR3 nucleotides are TGTGCCAGCAGCTTGGTAACTAACTATGGCTACACCTTC. This translates into CASSLVTNYGYTF.

The table lists this clonotype with many counts. The chain links TRBV21-1 to TRBJ2-7; TRBD2 reflects the table's D call only, with no check against the DNA. TRBV21-1 is flagged as a pseudogene. CDR3 length: 16 amino acids. CDR3 amino acids: CASKGPGLAGLYEQYF. CDR3 nucleotides: TGTGCCAGCAAGGGGCCGGGACTAGCGGGACTCTACGAGCAGTACTTC.

The table lists this clonotype with many counts. This rearrangement joins TRBV5-1 to TRBJ2-7; 7 positions match TRBD1. CDR3 length equals 15 residues. The junction had 6 bases not matched to a gene; V was cut back by 0 bases and J by 3 bases. The germline V gene has CDR1 SGHRS and CDR2 YFSETQ. For the CDR3, the DNA is TGCGCCAGCAGCTTGGATGGGACAGTTAGCTACGAGCAGTACTTC. The encoded protein is CASSLDGTVSYEQYF.

The chain combines TRBV20-1 with TRBJ2-5; 9 positions match TRBD1. The V gene end was trimmed by 5 bases and the J gene end by 4 bases; junction bases not matched to a gene: 11. CDR3 length: 15 residues. Germline CDR1 is DFQATT and CDR2 is SNEGSKA (reference sequence). The CDR3 nucleotides are TGCAGTGCTGTACCTCCGGGACAGGGAGGAGAGACCCAGTACTTC. Translating gives CSAVPPGQGGETQYF.

This clonotype was recorded many times. The chain combines TRBV12-3 or TRBV12-4 with TRBJ1-2, with a possible D match to TRBD1 (5 bases). The CDR3 covers 16 residues. V dropped 3 bases and J dropped 2 bases, with 16 bases sitting between them. The CDR3 region is CASSLRIGGTNYGYTF. In DNA form, the CDR3 reads TGTGCCAGCAGTTTGAGGATTGGGGGAACAAACTATGGCTACACCTTC.

The sample holds many counts of this clonotype. CDR3 region: CASSATGVWQEQFF. DNA for the CDR3: TGCGCCAGCAGTGCGACAGGGGTTTGGCAGGAGCAGTTCTTC. The chain recombines TRBV10-2 with TRBJ2-1; TRBD1 matches at 8 bases. Germline loops: CDR1 WSHSY, CDR2 SAAADI. V lost 4 bases, J lost 10 bases, and 9 bases stayed unmatched. The CDR3 loop spans 14 amino acids.

The DNA of the CDR3 is TGTGCCAGTAGCTACGCGACAGGGATGAACACTGAAGCTTTCTTT. Translating it yields CASSYATGMNTEAFF. The V gene is TRBV19, the J gene TRBJ1-1, with 7 nucleotides matching TRBD1. V lost 6 bases and J lost 0; bases outside the gene matches: 7. The germline gives CDR1 LNHDA, CDR2 SQIVND (reference sequence). This CDR3 spans 15 amino acids.

Many counts were recorded for this clonotype. The rearrangement links TRBV7-2 to TRBJ2-4, with 7 bases lining up with TRBD2. J lost 3 bases, V lost 4 bases, and 6 bases had no gene match. CDR1 and CDR2 (germline): SGHTA, FQGNSA. The CDR3 consists of 15 residues. The CDR3 nucleotides read TGTGCCAGCAGCTCTGAAGCGGGGAGCAAAAACATTCAGTACTTC. This encodes CASSSEAGSKNIQYF.

This clonotype showed up many times. The rearrangement joins TRBV20-1 to TRBJ1-5, with TRBD1 matching 12 bases. This CDR3 contains 19 residues. The germline CDR1 and CDR2 sequences are DFQATT and SNEGSKA (reference sequence). The V gene end was trimmed by 3 bases and the J gene end by 5 bases; junction bases not matched to a gene: 17. The CDR3 DNA sequence: TGCAGTGCTAGGGCGGGACAGGGGGCCGTAAGGACCGGCTATCAGCCCCAGCATTTT. Protein product: CSARAGQGAVRTGYQPQHF.

The CDR3 is CASSYGGRNEQFF. CDR3 DNA: TGTGCCAGCAGTTACGGGGGGAGAAATGAGCAGTTCTTC. J is TRBJ2-1 and V is TRBV6-5; the D gene is possibly TRBD2 (6 bases). The CDR3 loop spans 13 amino acids. V shed 2 bases and J shed 7 bases, with 9 bases lying between them. Germline CDR1 is MNHEY and CDR2 is SVGAGI.

The rearrangement joins TRBV2 to TRBJ2-7; TRBD2 matches at 9 bases. With V trimmed by 7 bases and J by 5 bases, 9 bases remained unmatched. The CDR3 length is 14 residues. Looked up from germline, CDR1 is SNHLY and CDR2 is FYNNEI. CDR3 residues: CASMSAGGPNEQYF. The CDR3 coding sequence is TGTGCCAGCATGAGTGCGGGGGGGCCAAACGAGCAGTACTTC.

The chain uses TRBV6-6 and TRBJ1-2, with 11 positions matching TRBD1. Germline V gives CDR1 MNHNY, CDR2 SVGAGI (reference sequence). This CDR3 comprises 15 residues. Germline trimming cut 10 bases from V and 4 bases from J; bases unmatched to any gene: 11. The CDR3 here is CATLGQGARGYGYTF. The CDR3, as DNA: TGTGCCACCTTAGGACAGGGGGCGCGAGGCTATGGCTACACCTTC.

This clonotype has ten or more counts. The gene calls are TRBV19 and TRBJ2-2; D call uncertain. Trimming removed 11 bases from V and 9 bases from J, with 10 bases in between. The CDR3 extends over 10 amino acids. Germline V CDR1 and CDR2: LNHDA, SQIVND (reference sequence). The CDR3 nucleotides are TGTGCCGACCTTACCCGGGAGCTGTTTTTT. Its protein is CADLTRELFF.

This clonotype was observed at least ten times. The chain uses TRBV19 and TRBJ1-5; the D gene is possibly TRBD1 (6 bases). The CDR3 is 15 residues long. Trimming took 5 bases from V and 6 from J, leaving 17 bases between them. Germline loops: CDR1 LNHDA, CDR2 SQIVND (reference sequence). In DNA, the CDR3 is TGTGCCAGTAGTTTCGGGACCCAAGGGGGTCAGCCCCAGCATTTT. Its translation is CASSFGTQGGQPQHF.

This clonotype appeared many times. J is TRBJ1-1 and V is TRBV5-6; perhaps TRBD1 as D (6 bases). The CDR3 spans 15 residues. The V end lost 1 base, the J end lost 0 bases, and 10 bases lay between the germline ends. Germline lookup yields CDR1 SGHDT and CDR2 YYEEEE. CDR3 in DNA: TGTGCCAGCAGCTTGACGGGACATCTGAACACTGAAGCTTTCTTT. Translating gives CASSLTGHLNTEAFF.

This clonotype was found many times. The chain joins TRBV3-1 to TRBJ1-2, with 9 bases that match TRBD1. Losses at the gene ends were 2 bases for V and 6 bases for J; bases not matched to a gene: 4. The CDR3 sequence is 14 residues long. Germline CDR1 is LGHDT and CDR2 is YNNKEL (reference sequence). CDR3 region: CASSQQQGANGYTF. The CDR3, as DNA: TGTGCCAGCAGCCAACAACAGGGGGCGAATGGCTACACCTTC.

This clonotype has at least ten counts. V usage is TRBV10-1 and J usage is TRBJ2-2; no reliable D call. The CDR3 runs to 13 residues. The germline V gene encodes CDR1 WNHNN and CDR2 SYGVQD (reference sequence). V lost 0 bases and J lost 7, with 6 bases in between. The CDR3 DNA follows: TGCGCCAGCAGTGAGTCTATGGTCGGGGAGCTGTTTTTT. Translation gives CASSESMVGELFF.

This clonotype was counted at least ten times. The rearrangement links TRBV7-6 to TRBJ2-1; no clear D gene. V was shortened by 1 base and J by 3 bases, with 4 bases between the two germline ends. This CDR3 comprises 13 residues. Germline V lookup: CDR1 SGHVS, CDR2 FNYEAQ. DNA for the CDR3: TGTGCCAGCAGCTTAGAGGACTACAATGAGCAGTTCTTC. It translates to CASSLEDYNEQFF.

The chain carries TRBV15 and TRBJ2-1, with D uncertain. The CDR3 runs to 11 residues. Looked up from germline, CDR1 is LNHNV and CDR2 is YYDKDF (reference sequence). The germline V and J ends were trimmed by 5 bases and 9 bases, with 8 bases remaining between them. Written as DNA, the CDR3 is TGTGCCACCAGCTCCGATTCTGAGCAGTTCTTC. Encoded protein: CATSSDSEQFF.

This clonotype was counted ten times or more. In DNA form, the CDR3 reads TGTGCCAGCAGCTTAGGCCAGAGCTCTGGAAACACCATATATTTT. Encoded protein: CASSLGQSSGNTIYF. This chain links TRBV7-9 with TRBJ1-3; D ambiguous. V lost 1 base and J lost 0, with 7 bases in between. CDR1 and CDR2 from the germline V gene are SEHNR and FQNEAQ (reference sequence). The CDR3 has 15 amino acids. Using reference TRBV7-9 and TRBJ1-3 for the parts outside the CDR3, the full variable domain is DTGVSQNPRHKITKRGQNVTFRCDPISEHNRLYWYRQTLGQGPEFLTYFQNEAQLEKSRLLSDRFSAERPKGSFSTLEIQRTEQGDSAMYLCASSLGQSSGNTIYFGEGSWLTVV.

The chain employs TRBV19 and TRBJ1-6; 10 nucleotides line up with TRBD1. The length of the CDR3 is 17 residues. The ends lost 5 bases at V and 13 bases at J; junction bases unmatched: 17. CDR1 and CDR2 (germline): LNHDA, SQIVND (reference sequence). The DNA for the CDR3 is TGTGCCAGTAGTGCTCCGGGACAGGGGAATTCACGGCAGCCCCTCCACTTT. Translated, it gives CASSAPGQGNSRQPLHF. Full variable domain (missing parts from reference TRBV19 and TRBJ1-6): DGGITQSPKYLFRKEGQNVTLSCEQNLNHDAMYWYRQDPGQGLRLIYYSQIVNDFQKGDIAEGYSVSREKKESFPLTVTSAQKNPTAFYLCASSAPGQGNSRQPLHFGNGTRLTVT.

This clonotype appeared many times. The gene calls are TRBV7-9 and TRBJ2-5; 9 bases fit TRBD1. The CDR3 extends over 14 amino acids. Germline lookup yields CDR1 SEHNR and CDR2 FQNEAQ (reference sequence). V was pared by 8 bases and J by 5 bases, with 9 bases of the junction left unmatched. As DNA, the CDR3 is TGTGCCAGCCCCAAGGGACAGGGTTCCGAGACCCAGTACTTC. Its protein is CASPKGQGSETQYF. The whole variable domain, filled in from reference TRBV7-9 and TRBJ2-5, reads DTGVSQNPRHKITKRGQNVTFRCDPISEHNRLYWYRQTLGQGPEFLTYFQNEAQLEKSRLLSDRFSAERPKGSFSTLEIQRTEQGDSAMYLCASPKGQGSETQYFGPGTRLLVL.

Points on this clonotype: Likely a read error: the CDR3 ends without its conserved phenylalanine or tryptophan. The DNA is left out, because the CDR3 cannot be placed on it with certainty; the CDR3 is given as TCRdb lists it. The V and J genes are TRBV21-1 and TRBJ2-3; no check of the table's D call, TRBD1, against the DNA was made. TRBV21-1 is a pseudogene segment. The CDR3 is 17 residues long, ends included. This CDR3 reads CASSAPKGVRSTDTQYS.

In this sample, this clonotype turned up many times. The chain combines TRBV7-9 with TRBJ1-2, with D uncertain. In germline, CDR1 is SEHNR, CDR2 FQNEAQ (reference sequence). This CDR3 is built from 13 residues. Deletions cut 4 bases from V and 2 bases from J, with 8 bases between. CDR3 coding DNA: TGTGCCAGCAGCTCGACGGAAAACTATGGCTACACCTTC. As protein: CASSSTENYGYTF. Variable domain in full (rest from reference TRBV7-9 and TRBJ1-2): DTGVSQNPRHKITKRGQNVTFRCDPISEHNRLYWYRQTLGQGPEFLTYFQNEAQLEKSRLLSDRFSAERPKGSFSTLEIQRTEQGDSAMYLCASSSTENYGYTFGSGTRLTVV.

The chain is built from TRBV20-1 and TRBJ2-5, with 10 positions matching TRBD1. Losses at the gene ends were 1 base for V and 5 bases for J; bases not matched to a gene: 7. From germline, CDR1 is DFQATT and CDR2 SNEGSKA (reference sequence). This CDR3 comprises 15 residues. CDR3 sequence: CSARVGTGVKETQYF. The CDR3 DNA follows: TGCAGTGCTAGAGTAGGGACAGGGGTTAAGGAGACCCAGTACTTC.

This clonotype was seen a single time. A much larger clone lies a single base off, so this may be a read error. The chain recombines TRBV6-5 with TRBJ2-3, with D unclear. V lost 0 bases to trimming and J lost 3 bases, with 7 bases between them. CDR1 is MNHEY and CDR2 is SVGAGI in the germline V gene. This CDR3 is 14 amino acids long. The CDR3: CASSYSPTTDTQYF. DNA of the CDR3: TGTGCCAGCAGTTACTCGCCGACTACAGATACGCAGTATTTT.

This clonotype was observed many times. The chain is built from TRBV7-9 and TRBJ2-1; D remains ambiguous. V lost 2 bases and J lost 5, with 10 bases in between. The CDR3 extends over 14 amino acids. The germline CDR1 and CDR2 sequences are SEHNR and FQNEAQ (reference sequence). For the CDR3, the DNA is TGTGCCAGCAGCTTAACTGGAAGAAACAATGAGCAGTTCTTC. Protein sequence: CASSLTGRNNEQFF.

This clonotype was seen repeatedly, ten times or more. In nucleotides, the CDR3 is TGTGCCAGCTCACCTGGACAGGCGTTGAACACTGAAGCTTTCTTT. Amino acid sequence: CASSPGQALNTEAFF. The rearrangement uses TRBV18 and TRBJ1-1; 7 bases line up with TRBD1. The germline V gene encodes CDR1 KGHSH and CDR2 LQKENI. Unmatched junction bases numbered 4, after V lost 3 bases and J lost 0 bases. The CDR3 is made up of 15 amino acids.

This clonotype was detected ten times or more. V is TRBV20-1 and J is TRBJ2-1; 9 bases map to TRBD2. This CDR3 region has 15 residues. Germline V gene lookup returns CDR1 DFQATT and CDR2 SNEGSKA (reference sequence). J was trimmed by 0 bases and V by 3 bases; bases with no gene match: 3. The CDR3 DNA reads as TGCAGTGCTAGTGGACTAGCGCCCTCCTACAATGAGCAGTTCTTC. Translating it yields CSASGLAPSYNEQFF.

This clonotype came up a few times. The V gene is TRBV5-6, the J gene TRBJ2-1; D is perhaps TRBD2 (5 bases). The germline gives CDR1 SGHDT, CDR2 YYEEEE. This CDR3 contains 14 residues. Trimming took off 1 base at V and 7 bases at J, with 12 bases between the two ends. CDR3 amino acids: CASSLTVATNEQFF. The CDR3 DNA follows: TGTGCCAGCAGCTTGACGGTAGCGACGAATGAGCAGTTCTTC.

This clonotype was observed many times. The genes are TRBV11-2 and TRBJ2-3; a possible D gene is TRBD2 (6 bases). Per germline, CDR1 SGHAT and CDR2 FQNNGV. V lost 5 bases, J lost 1 base, and 10 bases lay in between. The CDR3 extends over 14 amino acids. The CDR3 sequence: CASSPPGGTDTQYF. The DNA for the CDR3 is TGTGCCAGCAGCCCCCCGGGGGGCACAGATACGCAGTATTTT. Full variable domain (rest looked up from reference TRBV11-2 and TRBJ2-3): EAGVAQSPRYKIIEKRQSVAFWCNPISGHATLYWYQQILGQGPKLLIQFQNNGVVDDSQLPKDRFSAERLKGVDSTLKIQPAKLEDSAVYLCASSPPGGTDTQYFGPGTRLTVL.